This T cell receptor (beta chain) was retrieved from a study of blood T cell repertoires in COVID-19. Source study methods: By means of reference gene primer amplification, nucleated cell counts were estimated. TCRdb's table, derived via immunoSEQ multiplex PCR, lists solely in-frame clones and lacks some. That table is the source of V, J and clone size, and D and trimming were worked out from the DNA. The sample yields 150,000 to 200,000 clones, less than 90% seen once. Enrolled during active infection, Seattle patients were then followed longitudinally. J gave up 7 bases and V 8 bases, and 14 bases lay outside the gene matches. Germline V gives CDR1 MDHEN, CDR2 SYDVKM. The CDR3 sequence is 15 residues long.

Sequences were obtained from peripheral blood. The TCR was taken from a woman aged 60-75 years with COVID-19, enrolled during active disease. V is TRBV28 and J is TRBJ2-1; 7 bases are shared with TRBD2. The CDR3 DNA is TGTGCCAGCGTCACGCCCGGACTAGTCTCTAATGAGCAGTTCTTC. This gives the protein CASVTPGLVSNEQFF.